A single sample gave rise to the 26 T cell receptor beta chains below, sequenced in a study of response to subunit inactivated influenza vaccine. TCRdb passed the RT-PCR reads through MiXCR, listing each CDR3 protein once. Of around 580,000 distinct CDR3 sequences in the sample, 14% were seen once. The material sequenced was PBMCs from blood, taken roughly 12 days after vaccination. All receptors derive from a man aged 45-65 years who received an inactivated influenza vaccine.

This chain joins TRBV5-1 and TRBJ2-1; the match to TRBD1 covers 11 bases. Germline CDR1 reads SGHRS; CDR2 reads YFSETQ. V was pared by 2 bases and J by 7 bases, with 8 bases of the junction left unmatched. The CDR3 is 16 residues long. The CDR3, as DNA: TGCGCCAGCAGCTTTCCTCTGGACAGGGGGCAAAATGAGCAGTTCTTC. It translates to CASSFPLDRGQNEQFF.

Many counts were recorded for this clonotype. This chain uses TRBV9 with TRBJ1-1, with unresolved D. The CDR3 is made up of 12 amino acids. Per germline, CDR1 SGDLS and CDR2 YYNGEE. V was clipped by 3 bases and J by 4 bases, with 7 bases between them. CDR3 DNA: TGTGCCAGCAGCGGGAGTCTCACTGAAGCTTTCTTT. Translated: CASSGSLTEAFF. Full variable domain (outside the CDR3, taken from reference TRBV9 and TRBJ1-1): DSGVTQTPKHLITATGQRVTLRCSPRSGDLSVYWYQQSLDQGLQFLIQYYNGEERAKGNILERFSAQQFPDLHSELNLSSLELGDSALYFCASSGSLTEAFFGQGTRLTVV.

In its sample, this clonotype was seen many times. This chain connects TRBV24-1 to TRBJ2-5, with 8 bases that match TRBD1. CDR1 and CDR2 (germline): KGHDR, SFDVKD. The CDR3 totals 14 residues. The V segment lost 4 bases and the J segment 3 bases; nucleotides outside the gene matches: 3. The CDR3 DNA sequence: TGTGCCACCAGTGACCCGGGACAGGAAGAGACCCAGTACTTC. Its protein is CATSDPGQEETQYF.

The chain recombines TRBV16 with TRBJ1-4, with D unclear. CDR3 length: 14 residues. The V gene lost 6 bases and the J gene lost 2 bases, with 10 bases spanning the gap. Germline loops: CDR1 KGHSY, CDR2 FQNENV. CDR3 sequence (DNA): TGTGCCAGCAGTCGAAGACGGACTAATGAAAAACTGTTTTTT. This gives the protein CASSRRRTNEKLFF.

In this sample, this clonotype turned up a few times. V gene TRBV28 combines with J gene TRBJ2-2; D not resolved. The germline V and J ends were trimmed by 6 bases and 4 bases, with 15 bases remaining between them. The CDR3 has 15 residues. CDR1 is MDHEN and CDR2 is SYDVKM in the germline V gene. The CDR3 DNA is TGTGCCAGCAGCCTTTACCTGGGTCGCACCGGGGAGCTGTTTTTT. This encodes CASSLYLGRTGELFF.

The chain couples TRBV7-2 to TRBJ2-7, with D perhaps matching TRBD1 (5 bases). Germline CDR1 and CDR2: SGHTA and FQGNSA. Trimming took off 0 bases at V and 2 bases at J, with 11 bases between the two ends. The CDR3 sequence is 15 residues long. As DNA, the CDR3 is TGTGCCAGCAGCTTAGCGGCCAGGGCTGCCTACGAGCAGTACTTC. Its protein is CASSLAARAAYEQYF.

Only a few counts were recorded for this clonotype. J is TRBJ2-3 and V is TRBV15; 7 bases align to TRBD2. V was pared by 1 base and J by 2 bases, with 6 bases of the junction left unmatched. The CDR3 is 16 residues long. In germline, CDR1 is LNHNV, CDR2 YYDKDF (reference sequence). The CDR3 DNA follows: TGTGCCACCAGCAGAGTGGCGGGGGTTCCCACAGATACGCAGTATTTT. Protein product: CATSRVAGVPTDTQYF.

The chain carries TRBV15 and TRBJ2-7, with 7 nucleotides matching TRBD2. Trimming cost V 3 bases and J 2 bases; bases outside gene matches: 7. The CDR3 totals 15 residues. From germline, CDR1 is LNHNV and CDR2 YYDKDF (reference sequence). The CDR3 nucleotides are TGTGCCACCAGCAGGAGCCGGACTAGAGCCTACGAGCAGTACTTC. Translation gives CATSRSRTRAYEQYF.

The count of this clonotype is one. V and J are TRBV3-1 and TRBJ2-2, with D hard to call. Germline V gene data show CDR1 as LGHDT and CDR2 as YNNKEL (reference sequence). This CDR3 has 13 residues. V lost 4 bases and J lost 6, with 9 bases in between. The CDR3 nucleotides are TGTGCCAGCAGCCCACAACTGGCCGGGGAGCTGTTTTTT. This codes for CASSPQLAGELFF.

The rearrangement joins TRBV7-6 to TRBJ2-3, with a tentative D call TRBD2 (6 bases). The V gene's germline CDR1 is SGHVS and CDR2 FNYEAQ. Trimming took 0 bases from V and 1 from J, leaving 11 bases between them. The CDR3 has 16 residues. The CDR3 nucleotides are TGTGCCAGCAGCTTAGCGCCGGGACTGGGCACAGATACGCAGTATTTT. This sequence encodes CASSLAPGLGTDTQYF.

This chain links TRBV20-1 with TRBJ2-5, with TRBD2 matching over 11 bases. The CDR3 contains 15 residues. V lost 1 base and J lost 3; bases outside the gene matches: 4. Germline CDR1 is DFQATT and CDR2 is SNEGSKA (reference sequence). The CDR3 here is CSARAGSGGEETQYF. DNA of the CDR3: TGCAGTGCTAGAGCGGGTAGCGGGGGGGAAGAGACCCAGTACTTC.

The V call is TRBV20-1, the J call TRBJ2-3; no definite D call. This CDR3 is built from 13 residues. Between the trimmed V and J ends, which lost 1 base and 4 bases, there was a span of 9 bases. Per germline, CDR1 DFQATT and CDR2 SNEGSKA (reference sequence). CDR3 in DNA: TGCAGTGCTAGAGCGTCTGGGGCAGATACGCAGTATTTT. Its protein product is CSARASGADTQYF.

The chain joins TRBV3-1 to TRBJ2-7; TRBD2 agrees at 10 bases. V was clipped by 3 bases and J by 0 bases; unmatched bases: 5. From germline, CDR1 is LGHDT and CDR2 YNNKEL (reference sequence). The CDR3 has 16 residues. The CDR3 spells CASSHPLAGVSYEQYF. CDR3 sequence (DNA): TGTGCCAGCAGCCATCCCCTAGCGGGGGTCTCCTACGAGCAGTACTTC.

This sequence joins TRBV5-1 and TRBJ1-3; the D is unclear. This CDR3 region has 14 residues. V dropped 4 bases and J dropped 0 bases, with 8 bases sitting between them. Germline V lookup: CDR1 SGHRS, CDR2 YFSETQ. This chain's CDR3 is CASSAPGSGNTIYF. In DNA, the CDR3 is TGCGCCAGCAGCGCCCCAGGCTCTGGAAACACCATATATTTT.

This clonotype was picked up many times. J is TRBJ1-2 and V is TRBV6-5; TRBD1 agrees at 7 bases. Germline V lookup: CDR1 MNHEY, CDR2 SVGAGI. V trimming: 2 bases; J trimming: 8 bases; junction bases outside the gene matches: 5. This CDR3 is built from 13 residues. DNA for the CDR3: TGTGCCAGCAGTTACCGACAGGGTTACGGCTACACCTTC. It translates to CASSYRQGYGYTF.

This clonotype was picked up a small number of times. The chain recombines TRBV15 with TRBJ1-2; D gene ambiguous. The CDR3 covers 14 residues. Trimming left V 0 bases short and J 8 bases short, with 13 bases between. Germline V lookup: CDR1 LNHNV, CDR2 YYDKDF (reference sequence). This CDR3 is CATSREGFSGGYTF. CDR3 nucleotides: TGTGCCACCAGCAGAGAGGGCTTCAGTGGAGGCTACACCTTC. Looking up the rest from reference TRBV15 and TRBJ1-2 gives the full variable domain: DAMVIQNPRYQVTQFGKPVTLSCSQTLNHNVMYWYQQKSSQAPKLLFHYYDKDFNNEADTPDNFQSRRPNTSFCFLDIRSPGLGDTAMYLCATSREGFSGGYTFGSGTRLTVV.

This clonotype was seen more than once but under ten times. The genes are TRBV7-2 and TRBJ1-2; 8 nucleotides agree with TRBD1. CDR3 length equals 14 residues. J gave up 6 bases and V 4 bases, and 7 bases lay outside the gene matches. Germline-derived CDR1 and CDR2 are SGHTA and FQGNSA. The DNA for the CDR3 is TGTGCCAGCAGCTCCACCGACAGGGGTGATGGCTACACCTTC. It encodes CASSSTDRGDGYTF. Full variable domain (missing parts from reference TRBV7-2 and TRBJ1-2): GAGVSQSPSNKVTEKGKDVELRCDPISGHTALYWYRQSLGQGLEFLIYFQGNSAPDKSGLPSDRFSAERTGGSVSTLTIQRTQQEDSAVYLCASSSTDRGDGYTFGSGTRLTVV.

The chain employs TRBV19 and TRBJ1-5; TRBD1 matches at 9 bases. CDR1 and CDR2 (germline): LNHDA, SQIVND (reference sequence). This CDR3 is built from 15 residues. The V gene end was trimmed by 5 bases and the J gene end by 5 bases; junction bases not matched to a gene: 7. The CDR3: CASSSGTGSDQPQHF. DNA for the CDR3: TGTGCCAGTAGTTCCGGGACAGGGAGTGATCAGCCCCAGCATTTT.

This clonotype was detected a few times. For the CDR3, the DNA is TGTGCCAGCAGTGAAAACAGGCTTAATGAAAAACTGTTTTTT. Protein sequence: CASSENRLNEKLFF. The J gene is TRBJ1-4, the V gene TRBV2, with D maybe TRBD1 (5 bases). Trimming took off 2 bases at V and 4 bases at J, with 8 bases between the two ends. Germline CDR1 and CDR2: SNHLY and FYNNEI. CDR3 length: 14 residues.

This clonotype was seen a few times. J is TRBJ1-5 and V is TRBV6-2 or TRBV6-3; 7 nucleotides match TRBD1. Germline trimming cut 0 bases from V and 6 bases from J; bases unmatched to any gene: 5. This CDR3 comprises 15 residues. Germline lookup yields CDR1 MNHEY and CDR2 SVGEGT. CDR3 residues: CASSYSGRGSQPQHF. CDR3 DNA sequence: TGTGCCAGCAGTTACTCTGGCAGGGGGTCTCAGCCCCAGCATTTT.

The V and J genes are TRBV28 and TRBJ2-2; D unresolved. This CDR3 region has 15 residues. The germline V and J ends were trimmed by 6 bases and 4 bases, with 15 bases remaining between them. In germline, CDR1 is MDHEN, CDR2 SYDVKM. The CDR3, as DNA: TGTGCCAGCAGCGCAGTTGGTTATTCCACCGGGGAGCTGTTTTTT. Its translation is CASSAVGYSTGELFF.

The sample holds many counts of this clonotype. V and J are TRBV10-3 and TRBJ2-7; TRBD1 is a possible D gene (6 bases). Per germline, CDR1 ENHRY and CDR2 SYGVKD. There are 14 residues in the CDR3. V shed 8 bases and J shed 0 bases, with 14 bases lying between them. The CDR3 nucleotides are TGTGCCATCCGGAAGGGGGACATCTCCTACGAGCAGTACTTC. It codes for CAIRKGDISYEQYF.

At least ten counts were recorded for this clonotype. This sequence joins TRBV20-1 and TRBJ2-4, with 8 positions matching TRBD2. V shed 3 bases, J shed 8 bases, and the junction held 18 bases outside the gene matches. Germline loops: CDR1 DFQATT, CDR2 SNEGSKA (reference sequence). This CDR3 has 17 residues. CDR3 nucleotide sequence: TGCAGTGCTAGGAAAAGTTTACTAGCGGTAATTGCGGACATTCAGTACTTC. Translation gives CSARKSLLAVIADIQYF.

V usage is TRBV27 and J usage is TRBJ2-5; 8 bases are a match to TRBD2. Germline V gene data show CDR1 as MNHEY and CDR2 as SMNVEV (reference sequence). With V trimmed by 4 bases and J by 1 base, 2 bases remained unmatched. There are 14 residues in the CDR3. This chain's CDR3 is CASSWAGGQETQYF. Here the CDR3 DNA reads TGTGCCAGCAGTTGGGCGGGGGGCCAAGAGACCCAGTACTTC.

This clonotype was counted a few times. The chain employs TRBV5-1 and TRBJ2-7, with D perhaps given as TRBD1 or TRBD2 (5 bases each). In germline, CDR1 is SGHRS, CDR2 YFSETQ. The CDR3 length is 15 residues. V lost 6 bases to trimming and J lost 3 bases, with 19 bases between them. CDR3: CASNGRGQRGYEQYF. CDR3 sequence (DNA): TGCGCCAGCAACGGCCGGGGCCAGAGGGGCTACGAGCAGTACTTC.

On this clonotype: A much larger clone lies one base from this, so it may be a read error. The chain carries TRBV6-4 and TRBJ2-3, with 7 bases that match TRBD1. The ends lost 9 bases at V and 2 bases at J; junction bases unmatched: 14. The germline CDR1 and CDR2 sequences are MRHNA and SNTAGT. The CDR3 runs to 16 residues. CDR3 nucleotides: TGTGCCAGGAGTCCAACCGGGACAGACCCCACAGATACGCAGTATTTT. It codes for CARSPTGTDPTDTQYF.